In its sample, the clone carrying this TCR beta chain was seen once. Antigen unknown. The data derive from a study of cytomegalovirus exposure and HLA in healthy donors. Study-wide background: There were around 390 genotyped donors. Of these, 81% fell in the genetic ancestry cluster associated with self-reported Caucasian donors. Study-level findings and limits: TRBV6-2, TRBV6-3 and some other V segments were unresolvable in 87-base-pair reads. Through in vitro validation, three CMV-associated chains were shown to be specific for CMV antigens. Previously analyzed data showed that most TCR beta V segments were productive at a frequency of about 87% or about 30%.

Losses at the gene ends were 4 bases for V and 0 bases for J; bases not matched to a gene: 8. The CDR3 totals 17 residues. In germline, CDR1 is LNHDA, CDR2 SQIVND (reference sequence). Both 60 Vbeta primers and 13 Jbeta primers went into the PCR. The assay was immunoSEQ multiplex PCR, and TCRdb's table has in-frame clones only and misses some. The repertoire holds more than 65,000 clones, with under 85% as singletons. The TCR was taken from a woman in her 40s in good health and CMV-seropositive. Source material: PBMCs. This chain joins TRBV19 and TRBJ2-1, with TRBD2 matching 8 bases. The CDR3 here is CASSTTPLAASYNEQFF. The CDR3 DNA sequence: TGTGCCAGTAGTACCACCCCACTAGCGGCCTCCTACAATGAGCAGTTCTTC.